The 16 T cell receptor beta chains below all came from one sample that was sequenced in a study of T cell responses to AZD1222 COVID-19 vaccine. Clones were sequenced by immunoSEQ multiplex PCR, and TCRdb holds only the in-frame ones, with some missing. The sample has 100,000 to 150,000 clones, 90% seen once. The specimen was peripheral blood, collected on day 0 of AZD1222 vaccination. The source is an adult in good health.

This chain joins TRBV29-1 and TRBJ1-2, with D possibly being TRBD1 (5 bases). V was clipped by 4 bases and J by 4 bases, with 16 bases between them. The CDR3 consists of 14 residues. Germline CDR1 SQVTM, CDR2 ANQGSEA. CDR3 coding DNA: TGCAGCGTTGCCGACAGATCGGAGTCCTATGGCTACACCTTC. Protein: CSVADRSESYGYTF.

The rearrangement joins TRBV7-6 to TRBJ1-4; D is possibly TRBD1 (6 bases). The CDR3 length is 16 residues. V lost 2 bases, J lost 0 bases, and 10 bases lay in between. Germline V gene data show CDR1 as SGHVS and CDR2 as FNYEAQ. The CDR3 sequence: CASSLTQGPTNEKLFF. The CDR3 nucleotides are TGTGCCAGCAGCTTAACCCAGGGGCCAACTAATGAAAAACTGTTTTTT.

The chain carries TRBV5-6 and TRBJ1-5; maybe TRBD1 (6 bases). Trimming cost V 1 base and J 2 bases, with 13 bases left between them. The CDR3 totals 16 residues. The germline V gene has CDR1 SGHDT and CDR2 YYEEEE. The CDR3 reads CASSLQRGIGNQPQHF. The DNA for the CDR3 is TGTGCCAGCAGCTTGCAAAGGGGGATCGGCAATCAGCCCCAGCATTTT. Full variable domain (remainder filled in from reference TRBV5-6 and TRBJ1-5): DAGVTQSPTHLIKTRGQQVTLRCSPKSGHDTVSWYQQALGQGPQFIFQYYEEEERQRGNFPDRFSGHQFPNYSSELNVNALLLGDSALYLCASSLQRGIGNQPQHFGDGTRLSIL.

The V call is TRBV28, the J call TRBJ1-6; 8 bases are shared with TRBD1. Germline values: CDR1 MDHEN, CDR2 SYDVKM. The trim removed 5 bases at V and 7 bases at J, leaving 4 bases unmatched. The CDR3 sequence is 14 residues long. This CDR3 reads CASSRQGFNSPLHF. The CDR3 DNA reads TGTGCCAGCAGTCGACAGGGGTTCAATTCACCCCTCCACTTT.

This clone was observed once. The V call is TRBV7-9, the J call TRBJ1-4, with 7 bases aligning to TRBD1. CDR3 length: 16 amino acids. Trimming took 5 bases from V and 6 from J; bases not matched to a gene: 12. Germline V lookup: CDR1 SEHNR, CDR2 FQNEAQ (reference sequence). In DNA form, the CDR3 reads TGTGCCAGCAGCCCGGGGCTGGGGACAGATTATGAAAAACTGTTTTTT. Its translation is CASSPGLGTDYEKLFF.

The chain links TRBV7-8 to TRBJ1-1; 7 bases are a match to TRBD1. The length of the CDR3 is 16 residues. Per the germline V gene, CDR1 is SGHVS and CDR2 is FQNEAQ. The V segment lost 3 bases and the J segment 4 bases; nucleotides outside the gene matches: 11. The CDR3 spells CASSFDNRGVSTEAFF. The DNA for the CDR3 is TGTGCCAGCAGCTTCGATAACAGGGGAGTGAGCACTGAAGCTTTCTTT.

The J gene is TRBJ1-6, the V gene TRBV2; 11 bases line up with TRBD1. The V gene end was trimmed by 6 bases and the J gene end by 0 bases; junction bases not matched to a gene: 4. The CDR3 is 17 residues long. Germline CDR1 is SNHLY and CDR2 is FYNNEI. CDR3 in DNA: TGTGCCAGCAGCACCGGGACAGGGGGCTCCTATAATTCACCCCTCCACTTT. This codes for CASSTGTGGSYNSPLHF.

The gene calls are TRBV24-1 and TRBJ2-1, with no clear D. V was trimmed by 4 bases and J by 7 bases, leaving 16 bases between them. The CDR3 sequence is 15 residues long. Looked up from germline, CDR1 is KGHDR and CDR2 is SFDVKD. CDR3 in amino acids: CATSDRGIVINEQFF. The CDR3 region has the DNA TGTGCCACCAGTGACCGCGGAATTGTCATTAATGAGCAGTTCTTC.

The chain employs TRBV24-1 and TRBJ2-7; no definite D call. The CDR3 is made up of 11 amino acids. The V and J ends lost 9 bases and 5 bases respectively, with 10 bases between them. In germline, CDR1 is KGHDR, CDR2 SFDVKD. The CDR3 spells CATQGNHEQYF. CDR3 DNA sequence: TGTGCCACCCAAGGAAATCACGAGCAGTACTTC.

The chain recombines TRBV27 with TRBJ1-1, with a tentative D call TRBD1 (5 bases). CDR3 size: 16 residues. V lost 3 bases to trimming and J lost 1 base, with 15 bases between them. Germline CDR1 MNHEY, CDR2 SMNVEV (reference sequence). The CDR3 reads CASSFESGTKNTEAFF. The DNA for the CDR3 is TGTGCCAGCAGTTTTGAGTCGGGGACGAAGAACACTGAAGCTTTCTTT.

The chain uses TRBV7-9 and TRBJ2-1; possible D gene TRBD2, 6 bases. Germline assignment: CDR1 SEHNR and CDR2 FQNEAQ (reference sequence). There are 15 residues in the CDR3. Trimming took off 3 bases at V and 5 bases at J, with 14 bases between the two ends. The CDR3 DNA is TGTGCCAGCAGCTTGGGGGGTTCGTCCGACAATGAGCAGTTCTTC. Amino acids: CASSLGGSSDNEQFF.

The chain is built from TRBV5-1 and TRBJ2-3; D could derive from TRBD1 or TRBD2 (5 bases each). This CDR3 is 15 amino acids long. CDR1 is SGHRS and CDR2 is YFSETQ in the germline V gene. V was cut by 4 bases and J by 2 bases, with 14 bases left in between. The CDR3 DNA follows: TGCGCCAGCAGCCTCGAGGGGTACTACACAGATACGCAGTATTTT. Residues: CASSLEGYYTDTQYF.

The J gene is TRBJ1-4, the V gene TRBV28; a weak D match, TRBD1 (6 bases). The CDR3 runs to 14 residues. The V gene lost 3 bases and the J gene lost 6 bases, with 11 bases spanning the gap. The germline CDR1 and CDR2 sequences are MDHEN and SYDVKM. The CDR3 reads CASSFGQLDEKLFF. The DNA of the CDR3 is TGTGCCAGCAGTTTCGGACAGTTGGATGAAAAACTGTTTTTT.

This clone was recorded once. Within the sample, other DNA sequences also encode this same CDR3. The genes are TRBV5-4 and TRBJ2-2; the D is unclear. The length of the CDR3 is 14 residues. Germline V gives CDR1 SGHNT, CDR2 YYREEE (reference sequence). The V end lost 0 bases, the J end lost 4 bases, and 7 bases lay between the germline ends. The CDR3 sequence: CASSLEVSTGELFF. CDR3 DNA: TGTGCCAGCAGCTTGGAAGTGAGCACCGGGGAGCTGTTTTTT.

CDR3 region: CASSNSGQPIYGYTF. DNA for the CDR3: TGTGCCAGCAGCAACTCGGGACAGCCTATCTATGGCTACACCTTC. V and J are TRBV7-8 and TRBJ1-2; 7 bases are a match to TRBD1. The CDR3 is 15 amino acids. Unmatched junction bases numbered 10, after V lost 5 bases and J lost 4 bases. Germline CDR1 is SGHVS and CDR2 is FQNEAQ. The whole variable domain, filled in from reference TRBV7-8 and TRBJ1-2, reads GAGVSQSPRYKVAKRGQDVALRCDPISGHVSLFWYQQALGQGPEFLTYFQNEAQLDKSGLPSDRFFAERPEGSVSTLKIQRTQQEDSAVYLCASSNSGQPIYGYTFGSGTRLTVV.

V gene TRBV28 combines with J gene TRBJ1-2; D is perhaps TRBD1 (6 bases). The CDR3 totals 16 residues. Germline loops: CDR1 MDHEN, CDR2 SYDVKM. V shed 6 bases and J shed 1 base, with 18 bases lying between them. CDR3 bases: TGTGCCAGCAGGTCCCCCCGACAGGTTCTTAACTATGGCTACACCTTC. It is translated as CASRSPRQVLNYGYTF.